The rows below give T cell receptor beta chains drawn from one sample of a study of T cells in Graves' hyperthyroidism and ophthalmopathy. TCRdb reprocessed the multiplex PCR reads via MiXCR and lists one record per CDR3 protein. The sample yields around 520,000 distinct CDR3 sequences, around 13% seen once. The specimen was blood. Receptors were obtained from a woman aged 40 to 50 with Graves' hyperthyroidism. CDR3s include the opening cysteine and the closing phenylalanine or tryptophan. The order of the fields is clone size, V gene, J gene, D gene, CDR3 DNA, CDR3 protein. A D gene is named only where the DNA matches it firmly. A clone size is listed for some rows: how often the clone was seen (once, few, many), or a class if it is expanded.

clone_size: many; v_call: TRBV20-1; j_call: TRBJ2-7; d_call: TRBD2; cdr3_nt: TGCAGCCGTCTAGCGGGGCCCTACGAGCAGTACTTC; cdr3_aa: CSRLAGPYEQYF
clone_size: many; v_call: TRBV11-2; j_call: TRBJ2-1; d_call: NA; cdr3_nt: TGTGCCAGCAGCCCCCGCCAGGGGGGGTTGGGTGAGCAGTTCTTC; cdr3_aa: CASSPRQGGLGEQFF
clone_size: once; v_call: TRBV28; j_call: TRBJ2-1; d_call: TRBD1; cdr3_nt: TGTGCCAGCAGCCTCCCAAACACCTGGACAGGACTCAATGAGCAGTTCTTC; cdr3_aa: CASSLPNTWTGLNEQFF
clone_size: many; v_call: TRBV12-3/TRBV12-4; j_call: TRBJ2-3; d_call: TRBD2; cdr3_nt: TGTGCCAGCAGTTTCGGGGGGGGGAAAGATACGCAGTATTTT; cdr3_aa: CASSFGGGKDTQYF
clone_size: NA; v_call: TRBV10-3; j_call: TRBJ2-5; d_call: NA; cdr3_nt: TGTGCCATCAGTGATCTAGGTGTTTCGGAGACCCAGTACTTC; cdr3_aa: CAISDLGVSETQYF
clone_size: NA; v_call: TRBV10-3; j_call: TRBJ1-6; d_call: NA; cdr3_nt: TGTGCCATCAGTGAGCAAACAGGGCTGGATTCACCCCTCCACTTT; cdr3_aa: CAISEQTGLDSPLHF
clone_size: NA; v_call: TRBV12-3/TRBV12-4; j_call: TRBJ2-5; d_call: TRBD2; cdr3_nt: TGTGCCAGCAGCATTCGCTTGGGGACTAGCGGAACCCAAGAGACCCAGTACTTC; cdr3_aa: CASSIRLGTSGTQETQYF
clone_size: many; v_call: TRBV11-3; j_call: TRBJ1-1; d_call: NA; cdr3_nt: TGTGCCAGCAGCTTAGAGTCAGGCAGTGAAGCTTTCTTT; cdr3_aa: CASSLESGSEAFF
clone_size: few; v_call: TRBV5-4; j_call: TRBJ2-1; d_call: TRBD2; cdr3_nt: TGTGCCAGCAGCTTGCCTTGGGCGGGAGATAACAATGAGCAGTTCTTC; cdr3_aa: CASSLPWAGDNNEQFF
clone_size: NA; v_call: TRBV25-1; j_call: TRBJ2-3; d_call: NA; cdr3_nt: TGTGCCAGCAGTGAATTGGTACGGGACACCCACACAGATACGCAGTATTTT; cdr3_aa: CASSELVRDTHTDTQYF
clone_size: many; v_call: TRBV12-3/TRBV12-4; j_call: TRBJ2-5; d_call: TRBD2; cdr3_nt: TGTGCCAGCAGTTTCGGGGGAGGGCGGCAAGAGACCCAGTACTTC; cdr3_aa: CASSFGGGRQETQYF
clone_size: few; v_call: TRBV10-2; j_call: TRBJ1-1; d_call: NA; cdr3_nt: TGCGCCAGCGTGGGTGGTGGCCAGCGGGCTTTCTTT; cdr3_aa: CASVGGGQRAFF
clone_size: many; v_call: TRBV28; j_call: TRBJ1-2; d_call: NA; cdr3_nt: TGTGCCAGCAGTTGGGCCTATGGCTACACCTTC; cdr3_aa: CASSWAYGYTF
clone_size: NA; v_call: TRBV7-9; j_call: TRBJ2-5; d_call: TRBD1; cdr3_nt: TGTGCCAGCAGCCGACTTACAGGGGGAGGTGGAGAGACCCAGTACTTC; cdr3_aa: CASSRLTGGGGETQYF
clone_size: many; v_call: TRBV12-3/TRBV12-4; j_call: TRBJ2-1; d_call: TRBD1; cdr3_nt: TGTGCCAGCAGTTCGAAGGACAGGACCTACAATGAGCAGTTCTTC; cdr3_aa: CASSSKDRTYNEQFF
clone_size: NA; v_call: TRBV7-9; j_call: TRBJ2-1; d_call: TRBD2; cdr3_nt: TGTGCCAGTAGCGGGAGTAGCTCCTACAATGAGCAGTTCTTC; cdr3_aa: CASSGSSSYNEQFF
clone_size: many; v_call: TRBV7-9; j_call: TRBJ2-1; d_call: TRBD2; cdr3_nt: TGTGCCATAACTCCTCTAGCGGGAGCCCCTGGTTCTTACAATGAGCAGTTCTTC; cdr3_aa: CAITPLAGAPGSYNEQFF
clone_size: many; v_call: TRBV5-1; j_call: TRBJ2-3; d_call: TRBD2; cdr3_nt: TGCGCCAGCAGCTCGGGCACTAGCGGGACAGATACGCAGTATTTT; cdr3_aa: CASSSGTSGTDTQYF
clone_size: many; v_call: TRBV2; j_call: TRBJ2-2; d_call: TRBD1; cdr3_nt: TGTGCCAGCAGGGACAGGGCGGGCGGGGAGCTGTTTTTT; cdr3_aa: CASRDRAGGELFF
clone_size: many; v_call: TRBV5-1; j_call: TRBJ2-7; d_call: TRBD1; cdr3_nt: TGCGCCAGCAGGTACAGGGGCAAAAGCTCCTACGAGCAGTACTTC; cdr3_aa: CASRYRGKSSYEQYF
clone_size: many; v_call: TRBV12-3/TRBV12-4; j_call: TRBJ1-3; d_call: NA; cdr3_nt: TGTGCCAGCAGTTCCAGACCGCAGGGTCGTGGAAACACCATATATTTT; cdr3_aa: CASSSRPQGRGNTIYF
clone_size: NA; v_call: TRBV19; j_call: TRBJ2-7; d_call: TRBD1; cdr3_nt: TGTGCCAGTAGTTATAAGGGGGGACAGGGGCGATTCTACGAGCAGTACTTC; cdr3_aa: CASSYKGGQGRFYEQYF
clone_size: many; v_call: TRBV4-2; j_call: TRBJ2-7; d_call: TRBD2; cdr3_nt: TGTGCCAGCAGCAAAACTAGCGGGGACGCACCCTACGAGCAGTACTTC; cdr3_aa: CASSKTSGDAPYEQYF
clone_size: many; v_call: TRBV19; j_call: TRBJ1-1; d_call: NA; cdr3_nt: TGTGCCAGTAGTGCCGGGCTTAAGCGTGAAGCTTTCTTT; cdr3_aa: CASSAGLKREAFF
clone_size: many; v_call: TRBV3-1; j_call: TRBJ2-5; d_call: TRBD2; cdr3_nt: TGTGCCAGCAGCCGAGCCGGGACTACTTATCACCAAGAGACCCAGTACTTC; cdr3_aa: CASSRAGTTYHQETQYF
clone_size: many; v_call: TRBV11-2; j_call: TRBJ1-3; d_call: NA; cdr3_nt: TGTGCCAGCAGCTTAACGGACACTGGAAACACCATATATTTT; cdr3_aa: CASSLTDTGNTIYF
clone_size: NA; v_call: TRBV6-4; j_call: TRBJ2-6; d_call: TRBD1; cdr3_nt: TGTGCCAGCAGTTATGACAGGGCTGGGGCCAACGTCCTGACTTTC; cdr3_aa: CASSYDRAGANVLTF
clone_size: many; v_call: TRBV20-1; j_call: TRBJ2-7; d_call: TRBD2; cdr3_nt: TGCAGTGCTAGACGCCCTAGCGGGACCTCCTACGAGCAGTACTTC; cdr3_aa: CSARRPSGTSYEQYF
clone_size: few; v_call: TRBV5-1; j_call: TRBJ2-3; d_call: NA; cdr3_nt: TGCGCCAGCAGCTCGAACCAAAGGGGAGATACGCAGTATTTT; cdr3_aa: CASSSNQRGDTQYF
clone_size: few; v_call: TRBV3-1; j_call: TRBJ2-5; d_call: TRBD2; cdr3_nt: TGTGCCAGCGGGAGGGCGGGGGAGACCCAGTACTTC; cdr3_aa: CASGRAGETQYF